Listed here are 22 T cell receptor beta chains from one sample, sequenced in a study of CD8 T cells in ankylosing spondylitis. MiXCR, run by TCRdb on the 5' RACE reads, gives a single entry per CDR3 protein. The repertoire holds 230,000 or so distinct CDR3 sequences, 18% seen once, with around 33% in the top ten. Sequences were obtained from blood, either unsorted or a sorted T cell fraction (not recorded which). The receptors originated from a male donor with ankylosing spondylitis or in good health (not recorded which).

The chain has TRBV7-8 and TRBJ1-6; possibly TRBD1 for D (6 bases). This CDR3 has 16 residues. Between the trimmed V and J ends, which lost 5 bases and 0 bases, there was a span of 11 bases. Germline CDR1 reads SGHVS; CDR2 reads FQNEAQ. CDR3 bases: TGTGCCAGCAGCCCAGGGGAAAGCTCCTATAATTCACCCCTCCACTTT. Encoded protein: CASSPGESSYNSPLHF.

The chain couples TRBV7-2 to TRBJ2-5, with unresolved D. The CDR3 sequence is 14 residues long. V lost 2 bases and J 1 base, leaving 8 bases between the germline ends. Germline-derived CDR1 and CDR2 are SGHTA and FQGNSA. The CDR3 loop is CASSLPHPQETQYF. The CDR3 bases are TGTGCCAGCAGCTTACCACATCCCCAAGAGACCCAGTACTTC.

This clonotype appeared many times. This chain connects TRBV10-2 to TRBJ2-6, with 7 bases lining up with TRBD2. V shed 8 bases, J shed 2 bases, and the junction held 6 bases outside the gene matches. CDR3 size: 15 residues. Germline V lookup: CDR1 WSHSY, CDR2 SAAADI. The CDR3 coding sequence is TGCGCCAGCGGAGCGGGAAGGCCTGGGGCCAACGTCCTGACTTTC. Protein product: CASGAGRPGANVLTF.

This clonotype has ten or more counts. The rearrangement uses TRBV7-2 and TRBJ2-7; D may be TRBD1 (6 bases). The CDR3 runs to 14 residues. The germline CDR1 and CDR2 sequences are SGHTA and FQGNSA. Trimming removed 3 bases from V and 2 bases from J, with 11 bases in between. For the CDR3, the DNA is TGTGCCAGCAGCTTGGACAGCCAGACCTACGAGCAGTACTTC. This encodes CASSLDSQTYEQYF.

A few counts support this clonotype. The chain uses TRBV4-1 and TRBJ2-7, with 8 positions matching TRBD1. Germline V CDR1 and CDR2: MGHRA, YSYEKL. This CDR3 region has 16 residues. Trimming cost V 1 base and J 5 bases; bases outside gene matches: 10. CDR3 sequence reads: CASSQVTWTGSHEQYF. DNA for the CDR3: TGCGCCAGCAGCCAAGTTACCTGGACAGGGTCCCACGAGCAGTACTTC.

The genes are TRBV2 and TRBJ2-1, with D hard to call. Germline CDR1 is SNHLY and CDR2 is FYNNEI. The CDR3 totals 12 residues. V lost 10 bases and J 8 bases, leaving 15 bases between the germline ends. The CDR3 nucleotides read TGTGCCACCGTAGTTCCAAGTTATGAGCAGTTCTTC. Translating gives CATVVPSYEQFF.

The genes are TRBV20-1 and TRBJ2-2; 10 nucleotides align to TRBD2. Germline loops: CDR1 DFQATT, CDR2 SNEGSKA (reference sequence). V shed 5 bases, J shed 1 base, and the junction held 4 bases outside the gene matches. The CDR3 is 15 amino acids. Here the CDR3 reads CSAAASGRNTGELFF. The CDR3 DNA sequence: TGCAGTGCTGCCGCTAGCGGGAGGAACACCGGGGAGCTGTTTTTT.

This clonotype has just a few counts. CDR3 protein: CASSLSGWQSSYNEQFF. The CDR3 nucleotides are TGTGCCAGCAGTTTATCAGGTTGGCAAAGCTCCTACAATGAGCAGTTCTTC. V gene TRBV27 combines with J gene TRBJ2-1; no reliable D call. The V gene's germline CDR1 is MNHEY and CDR2 SMNVEV (reference sequence). CDR3 length equals 17 residues. Trimming pared 0 bases from V and 0 bases from J, leaving 12 bases between.

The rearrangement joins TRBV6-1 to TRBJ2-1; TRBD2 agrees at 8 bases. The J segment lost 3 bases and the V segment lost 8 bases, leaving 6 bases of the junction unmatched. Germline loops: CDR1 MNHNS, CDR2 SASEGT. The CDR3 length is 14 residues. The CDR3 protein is CASAPGLDYNEQFF. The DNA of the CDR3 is TGTGCCAGCGCCCCGGGACTAGACTACAATGAGCAGTTCTTC.

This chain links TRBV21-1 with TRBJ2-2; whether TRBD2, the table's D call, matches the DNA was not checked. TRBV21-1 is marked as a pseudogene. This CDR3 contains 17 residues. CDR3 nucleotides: TGTGCCAGCACAAACCGGGCTAGCGGGAGTGCCACCGGGGAGCTGTTTTTT. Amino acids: CASTNRASGSATGELFF.

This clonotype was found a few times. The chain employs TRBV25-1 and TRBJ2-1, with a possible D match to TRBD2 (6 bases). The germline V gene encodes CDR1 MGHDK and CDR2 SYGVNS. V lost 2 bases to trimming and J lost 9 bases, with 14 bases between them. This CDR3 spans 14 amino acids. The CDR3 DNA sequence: TGTGCCAGCAGTGAAGTGGGGGGAGGTGGTGAGCAGTTCTTC. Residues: CASSEVGGGGEQFF.

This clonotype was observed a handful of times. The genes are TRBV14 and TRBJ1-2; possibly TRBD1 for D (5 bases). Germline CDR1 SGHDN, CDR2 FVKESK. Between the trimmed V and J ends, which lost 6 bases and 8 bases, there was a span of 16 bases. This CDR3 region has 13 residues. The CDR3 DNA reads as TGTGCCAGCAGTCTAGGAGGGGCGCGGGGCTACACCTTC. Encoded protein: CASSLGGARGYTF.

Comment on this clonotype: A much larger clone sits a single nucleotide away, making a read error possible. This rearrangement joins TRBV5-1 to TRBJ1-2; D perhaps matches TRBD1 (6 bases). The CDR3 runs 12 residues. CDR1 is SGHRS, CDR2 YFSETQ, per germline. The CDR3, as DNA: TGCGCCAGCAGCTTAACAGGGAATGGCTTCACCTTC. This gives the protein CASSLTGNGFTF.

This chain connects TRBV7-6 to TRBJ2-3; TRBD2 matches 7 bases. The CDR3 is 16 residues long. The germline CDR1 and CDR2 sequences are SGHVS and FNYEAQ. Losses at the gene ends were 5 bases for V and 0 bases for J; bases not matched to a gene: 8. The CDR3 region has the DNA TGTGCCAGCAGCCCCGATCACGGGGGGAGCACAGATACGCAGTATTTT. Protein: CASSPDHGGSTDTQYF. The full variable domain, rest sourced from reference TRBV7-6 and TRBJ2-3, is GAGVSQSPRYKVTKRGQDVALRCDPISGHVSLYWYRQALGQGPEFLTYFNYEAQQDKSGLPNDRFSAERPEGSISTLTIQRTEQRDSAMYRCASSPDHGGSTDTQYFGPGTRLTVL.

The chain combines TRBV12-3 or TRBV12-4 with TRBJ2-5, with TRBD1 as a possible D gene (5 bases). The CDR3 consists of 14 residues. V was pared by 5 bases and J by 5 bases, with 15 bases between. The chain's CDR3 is CASSPGHPRETQYF. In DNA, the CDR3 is TGTGCCAGCAGTCCCGGACACCCTAGGGAGACCCAGTACTTC.

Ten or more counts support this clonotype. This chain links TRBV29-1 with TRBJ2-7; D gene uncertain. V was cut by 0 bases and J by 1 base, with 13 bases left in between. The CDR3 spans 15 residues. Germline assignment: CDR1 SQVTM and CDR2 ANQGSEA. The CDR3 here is CSVEEYGRQSYEQYF. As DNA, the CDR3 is TGCAGCGTTGAAGAGTATGGGCGGCAGTCCTACGAGCAGTACTTC.

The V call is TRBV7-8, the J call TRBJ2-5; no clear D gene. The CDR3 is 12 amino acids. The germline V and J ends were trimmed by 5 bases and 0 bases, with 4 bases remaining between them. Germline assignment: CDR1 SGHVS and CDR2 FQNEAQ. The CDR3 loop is CASSKYQETQYF. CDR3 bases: TGTGCCAGCAGCAAGTACCAAGAGACCCAGTACTTC.

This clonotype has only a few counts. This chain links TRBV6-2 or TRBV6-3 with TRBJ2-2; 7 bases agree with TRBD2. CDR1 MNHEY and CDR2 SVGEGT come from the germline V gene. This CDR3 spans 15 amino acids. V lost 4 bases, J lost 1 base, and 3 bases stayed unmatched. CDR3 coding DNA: TGTGCCAGCAGTTGGGAGGGGTTGAACACCGGGGAGCTGTTTTTT. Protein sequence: CASSWEGLNTGELFF.

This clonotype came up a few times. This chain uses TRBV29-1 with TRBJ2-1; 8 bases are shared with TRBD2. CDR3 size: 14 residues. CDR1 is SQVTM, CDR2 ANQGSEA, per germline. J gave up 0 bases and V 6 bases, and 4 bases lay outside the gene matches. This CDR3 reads CSVKLADSYNEQFF. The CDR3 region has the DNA TGCAGCGTCAAACTAGCGGACTCCTACAATGAGCAGTTCTTC.

The CDR3 loop reads CASSQPIAGQDYEQYF. CDR3 nucleotide sequence: TGTGCCAGCAGCCAGCCTATTGCAGGGCAAGACTACGAGCAGTACTTC. The chain has TRBV7-6 and TRBJ2-7; D may be TRBD1 (5 bases). V shed 5 bases and J shed 3 bases, with 20 bases lying between them. Germline V gives CDR1 SGHVS, CDR2 FNYEAQ. The CDR3 spans 16 residues.

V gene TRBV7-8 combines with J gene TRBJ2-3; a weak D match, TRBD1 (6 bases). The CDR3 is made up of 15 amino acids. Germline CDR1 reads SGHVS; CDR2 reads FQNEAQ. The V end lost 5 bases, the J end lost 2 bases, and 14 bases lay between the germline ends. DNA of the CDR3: TGTGCCAGCAGCCGGAACAGGGTGCCCACAGATACGCAGTATTTT. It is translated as CASSRNRVPTDTQYF.

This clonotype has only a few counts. The CDR3 nucleotides read TGCGCCAGCAGCCAAGGCGGGATCATCCAAGAGACCCAGTACTTC. Translation: CASSQGGIIQETQYF. J is TRBJ2-5 and V is TRBV4-1; maybe TRBD2 (6 bases). Per germline, CDR1 MGHRA and CDR2 YSYEKL. The CDR3 consists of 15 residues. V gave up 1 base and J gave up 1 base, with 10 bases separating them.